This T cell receptor (beta chain) was retrieved from a study of T-cell reconstitution after alpha-beta-depleted transplantation in children (dated by TCRdb to the mid-2010s). Study-wide context: T-cell immune reconstitution after TCRalphabeta/CD19-depleted allogeneic hematopoietic cell transplantation in children was quantitatively tracked in the study by means of TCR repertoire profiling. The paper's findings and limits, for the study overall: The frequencies of hyperexpanded clones fell over the following months, and after one year, T-cell counts and TCRbeta diversity were mostly attributed to newly produced T cells. In some patients, the high TCRbeta diversity seen at day 60 was put down to recipient T cells and intrathymic progenitors that had survived conditioning. The apparently early recovery of alphabetaT-cell counts about two months after transplant reportedly depended on only several hundred rapidly expanded clones that came from non-depleted graft cells.

The CDR3 has 17 amino acids, counting the end cysteine and phenylalanine. The kept DNA is CDR3 alone, 51 bases in frame from the first base. Deletion took 6 bases off V and 4 bases off J, with a span of 24 bases between the germline ends. Taken with the paper, the label for treatment or condition translates to: allogeneic hematopoietic cell transplantation with graft depleted of TCRalphabeta T cells and CD19 B cells. The children who served as transplant recipients had been given grafts of TCRalphabeta/CD19-depleted allogeneic hematopoietic cells. Many counts were recorded for this clonotype. Its antigen is unknown. Per-base qualities were not stored, and no clone one base away is much larger. Library generation was performed with PCR. Sequencing instrument: Illumina HiSeq 2500. To normalize quantification of the TCRbeta repertoire, the TCR libraries were built with molecular barcoding that relied on unique molecular identifiers. Clones were called with MiXCR by TCRdb after fastp trimmed the public reads at Q25, and only in-frame beta chains were retained. Duplicate CDR3 protein sequences are folded into a single record with the most common DNA and genes. The sample table shows hundreds of thousands of distinct CDR3 sequences, and under 15% are seen once. 0.79% of the sample is held by the ten biggest clonotypes.

The origin of this receptor is a girl aged 2 to 10 with congenital amegakaryocytic thrombocytopenia, due to receive a stem cell transplant. Sequencing used PBMCs, obtained before TCRalphabeta/CD19-depleted stem cell transplant. The chain was built from TRBV12-3 or TRBV12-4 and TRBJ1-2; the D gene is perhaps TRBD1, on 5 matching bases. The bases read TGTGCCAGCAGCCCTTCCGGGGCAGAAAGGCTTGGCTATGGCTACACCTTC. This translates into CASSPSGAERLGYGYTF.